The source of this T cell receptor (beta chain) is a study of cytomegalovirus exposure and HLA in healthy donors. V dropped 6 bases and J dropped 4; count of bases not matched to a gene: 9. Germline CDR1 reads SGHTA; CDR2 reads FQGNSA. The CDR3 runs 15 residues. The PCR was carried out with 60 Vbeta primers and 13 Jbeta primers. Produced via immunoSEQ multiplex PCR; TCRdb's table is partial and in-frame only. The repertoire has 130,000 to 150,000 clones, approximately 9% of them found once; the top ten carry over 1.5%. The genes are TRBV7-2 and TRBJ2-1, with 7 nucleotides matching TRBD2. Sequenced: PBMCs. The TCR sequence derives from a male donor in good health and CMV-seronegative. CDR3 sequence (DNA): TGTGCCAGCAGTTCGGGGGGAATTGGGTACAATGAGCAGTTCTTC. Translated: CASSSGGIGYNEQFF.